Following are 7 T cell receptor beta chains from one sample sequenced in a study of T cell responses to AZD1222 COVID-19 vaccine. This table comes from immunoSEQ multiplex PCR, and its TCRdb copy is limited to in-frame clones, with some not included. The table lists 150,000 to 190,000 clones, over 75% of them singletons, with roughly 1.9% in the top ten. The sequenced sample was peripheral blood, obtained on day 0 of AZD1222 vaccination. These receptors all stem from an adult in good health.

The chain couples TRBV14 to TRBJ2-1, with D maybe TRBD1 (6 bases). CDR1 and CDR2 from the germline V gene are SGHDN and FVKESK. Trimming removed 3 bases from V and 13 bases from J, with 13 bases in between. This CDR3 comprises 12 residues. The CDR3 protein is CASSQDTGYQFF. The CDR3 DNA reads TGTGCCAGCAGCCAGGATACAGGGTACCAGTTCTTC. The full variable domain, completed using reference TRBV14 and TRBJ2-1, is EAGVTQFPSHSVIEKGQTVTLRCDPISGHDNLYWYRRVMGKEIKFLLHFVKESKQDESGMPNNRFLAERTGGTYSTLKVQPAELEDSGVYFCASSQDTGYQFFGPGTRLTVL.

DNA for the CDR3: TGTGCCAGCAGCTCCCGGGGGGCTCAGAAATGGGAGACCCAGTACTTC. This codes for CASSSRGAQKWETQYF. The chain couples TRBV28 to TRBJ2-5, with D perhaps TRBD2 (7 bases). The germline V gene encodes CDR1 MDHEN and CDR2 SYDVKM. V lost 6 bases and J 5 bases, leaving 22 bases between the germline ends. CDR3 length: 16 residues.

This chain links TRBV6-4 with TRBJ2-5, with 12 bases lining up with TRBD2. Germline V gene sequence: CDR1 MRHNA, CDR2 SNTAGT. Trimming took 3 bases from V and 1 from J; bases not matched to a gene: 0. The CDR3 sequence is 15 residues long. The CDR3: CASSETSGSQETQYF. The CDR3 DNA reads TGTGCCAGCAGTGAGACTAGCGGGAGCCAAGAGACCCAGTACTTC.

The chain carries TRBV7-9 and TRBJ1-1; D unresolved. Trimming took off 1 base at V and 3 bases at J, with 12 bases between the two ends. Germline CDR1 and CDR2: SEHNR and FQNEAQ (reference sequence). The CDR3 runs to 15 residues. As DNA, the CDR3 is TGTGCCAGCAGCTTAGACGGCATAAGCTACACTGAAGCTTTCTTT. Translating gives CASSLDGISYTEAFF.

The chain links TRBV20-1 to TRBJ1-2; D call uncertain. V lost 5 bases to trimming and J lost 8 bases, with 12 bases between them. The CDR3 totals 11 residues. Germline loops: CDR1 DFQATT, CDR2 SNEGSKA (reference sequence). DNA of the CDR3: TGCAGTGCTGGATACATGGCGGGCTACACCTTC. Its protein is CSAGYMAGYTF.

The CDR3 protein is CAWSSRHEQYF. In nucleotides, the CDR3 is TGTGCCTGGTCCTCTCGCCACGAGCAGTACTTC. This chain links TRBV30 with TRBJ2-7; no clear D gene. CDR1 is GTSNPN and CDR2 is SVGIG in the germline V gene (reference sequence). This CDR3 has 11 amino acids. V shed 5 bases and J shed 5 bases, with 10 bases lying between them.

In its sample, this clone was seen once. The chain recombines TRBV19 with TRBJ1-4; D not resolved. V lost 0 bases to trimming and J lost 3 bases, with 2 bases between them. The CDR3 covers 13 residues. Germline V CDR1 and CDR2: LNHDA, SQIVND (reference sequence). The CDR3 bases are TGTGCCAGTAGTATAGAATCTAATGAAAAACTGTTTTTT. This gives the protein CASSIESNEKLFF.